This entry lists 26 T cell receptor beta chains sequenced from one sample in a study of somatic mutations in cytotoxic T cells in rheumatoid arthritis. Produced via immunoSEQ multiplex PCR; TCRdb's table is partial and in-frame only. Of roughly 9,400 clones in the sample, approximately 71% were seen once. Sequencing was performed on CD8+ T cells sorted from blood. All receptors come from a woman aged 50 to 60 in good health.

V and J are TRBV5-1 and TRBJ2-7; perhaps TRBD2 as D (5 bases). This CDR3 spans 13 amino acids. With 4 bases removed from V and 4 bases from J, the gap between germline ends came to 12 bases. Germline CDR1 reads SGHRS; CDR2 reads YFSETQ. The CDR3 loop reads CASSPGKAYEQYF. The CDR3, as DNA: TGCGCCAGCAGCCCGGGGAAGGCATACGAGCAGTACTTC. Full variable domain (outside the CDR3, taken from reference TRBV5-1 and TRBJ2-7): KAGVTQTPRYLIKTRGQQVTLSCSPISGHRSVSWYQQTPGQGLQFLFEYFSETQRNKGNFPGRFSGRQFSNSRSEMNVSTLELGDSALYLCASSPGKAYEQYFGPGTRLTVT.

This clone was seen just once. The chain is built from TRBV2 and TRBJ2-5; TRBD2 is a possible D gene (6 bases). Near its end, the DNA agrees better with TRBJ2-7, so the J call may be wrong. The CDR3 length is 11 residues. The germline V gene encodes CDR1 SNHLY and CDR2 FYNNEI. Here the CDR3 DNA reads TGTGCCTCCTGGCGGGGTTACGAGCAGTACTTC. Translating gives CASWRGYEQYF.

The gene calls are TRBV7-9 and TRBJ2-3; 10 positions match TRBD1. The CDR3 totals 15 residues. The V segment lost 5 bases and the J segment 6 bases; nucleotides outside the gene matches: 8. Germline V gene sequence: CDR1 SEHNR, CDR2 FQNEAQ (reference sequence). CDR3 DNA sequence: TGTGCCAGCAGCGCTCTGACAGGGGGCGAGGATACGCAGTATTTT. Protein product: CASSALTGGEDTQYF.

This clone was seen a single time. The rearrangement joins TRBV18 to TRBJ2-5; D is possibly TRBD1 (6 bases). TRBJ2-7 explains the end of the DNA better; the J call may be wrong. The CDR3 has 16 residues. Germline CDR1 reads KGHSH; CDR2 reads LQKENI. CDR3 protein: CASSQIRWTESYEQYF. CDR3 DNA: TGTGCCAGCTCACAAATCCGGTGGACAGAGTCCTACGAGCAGTACTTC.

The V gene is TRBV6-1, the J gene TRBJ2-7; a possible D gene is TRBD2 (5 bases). Trimming left V 3 bases short and J 4 bases short, with 22 bases between. In germline, CDR1 is MNHNS, CDR2 SASEGT. The CDR3 runs 17 residues. The CDR3 bases are TGTGCCAGCAGTGAGGGGTCAGCGACGTACGGGGTTTACGAGCAGTACTTC. As protein: CASSEGSATYGVYEQYF.

CDR3: CAISESRQTHTEAFF. CDR3 bases: TGTGCCATCAGTGAGTCGAGACAGACCCACACTGAAGCTTTCTTT. The genes are TRBV10-3 and TRBJ1-1, with a possible D match to TRBD1 (5 bases). V dropped 0 bases and J dropped 3 bases, with 11 bases sitting between them. CDR1 and CDR2 (germline): ENHRY, SYGVKD. This CDR3 is 15 amino acids long.

This clone was found a few times. V and J are TRBV7-9 and TRBJ1-2; 9 bases agree with TRBD1. The CDR3 consists of 17 residues. The J segment lost 2 bases and the V segment lost 5 bases, leaving 12 bases of the junction unmatched. Germline V gene lookup returns CDR1 SEHNR and CDR2 FQNEAQ (reference sequence). CDR3 DNA sequence: TGTGCCAGCAGCCCCCCGGGGACAGGGCGTGTGAACTATGGCTACACCTTC. Translating gives CASSPPGTGRVNYGYTF.

This chain links TRBV30 with TRBJ1-1, with 7 bases aligning to TRBD1. Losses at the gene ends were 7 bases for V and 11 bases for J; bases not matched to a gene: 19. The CDR3 length is 14 residues. In germline, CDR1 is GTSNPN, CDR2 SVGIG (reference sequence). As DNA, the CDR3 is TGTGCCTTCTCCCGGGACAGACCGCGGATCGGGGCTTTCTTT. It is translated as CAFSRDRPRIGAFF.

J is TRBJ1-1 and V is TRBV4-1, with D unclear. The CDR3 length is 15 residues. V was clipped by 6 bases and J by 1 base, with 15 bases between them. Germline CDR1 is MGHRA and CDR2 is YSYEKL. CDR3: CASRNGEVKNTEAFF. The CDR3 DNA follows: TGCGCCAGCAGGAATGGGGAGGTAAAGAACACTGAAGCTTTCTTT.

Here the CDR3 DNA reads TGTGCCAGCAGCCCTGAGACTAGCGGGGGGGCGAATGAGCAGTTCTTC. This gives the protein CASSPETSGGANEQFF. V usage is TRBV4-2 and J usage is TRBJ2-1, with 14 bases that match TRBD2. The V segment lost 4 bases and the J segment 7 bases; nucleotides outside the gene matches: 6. The length of the CDR3 is 16 residues. Germline assignment: CDR1 LGHNA and CDR2 YNFKEQ.

The gene calls are TRBV13 and TRBJ2-3, with 12 bases lining up with TRBD2. The trim removed 4 bases at V and 3 bases at J, leaving 8 bases unmatched. The CDR3 has 17 residues. Germline CDR1 PRHDT, CDR2 FYEKMQ (reference sequence). CDR3 protein: CASSSSSGGAGTDTQYF. The CDR3 DNA reads as TGTGCCAGCAGCTCGTCTAGCGGGGGGGCCGGTACAGATACGCAGTATTTT.

The chain combines TRBV15 with TRBJ2-2; D gene ambiguous. This CDR3 contains 13 residues. Germline V gene sequence: CDR1 LNHNV, CDR2 YYDKDF (reference sequence). V gave up 7 bases and J gave up 0 bases, with 6 bases separating them. CDR3 DNA sequence: TGTGCCACCACAGTAACGAACACCGGGGAGCTGTTTTTT. Amino acids: CATTVTNTGELFF.

The chain carries TRBV13 and TRBJ2-3, with D perhaps TRBD2 (6 bases). The CDR3 sequence is 15 residues long. The germline gives CDR1 PRHDT, CDR2 FYEKMQ (reference sequence). With 5 bases removed from V and 1 base from J, the gap between germline ends came to 13 bases. The CDR3 DNA reads TGTGCCAGCAGCCCGCTAGGGGAGGGCACAGATACGCAGTATTTT. Protein: CASSPLGEGTDTQYF.

V gene TRBV7-9 combines with J gene TRBJ2-2; D is possibly TRBD1 (5 bases). The CDR3 loop spans 17 amino acids. The V and J ends lost 4 bases and 2 bases respectively, with 17 bases between them. Germline CDR1 and CDR2: SEHNR and FQNEAQ (reference sequence). CDR3 sequence reads: CASSSLNTGVNTGELFF. In DNA form, the CDR3 reads TGTGCCAGCAGCTCTCTGAACACAGGTGTCAACACCGGGGAGCTGTTTTTT.

The V gene is TRBV6-6, the J gene TRBJ2-5; D unresolved. CDR3 length: 15 amino acids. Per germline, CDR1 MNHNY and CDR2 SVGAGI (reference sequence). Trimming stripped 0 bases from V and 2 bases from J, with 10 bases between. The DNA of the CDR3 is TGTGCCAGCAGTTACTCGATCCAGGCGCAAGAGACCCAGTACTTC. Amino acid sequence: CASSYSIQAQETQYF.

For the CDR3, the DNA is TGTGCCAGCAGCCGCACAGGGAACACCGGGGAGCTGTTTTTT. The encoded protein is CASSRTGNTGELFF. V gene TRBV7-6 combines with J gene TRBJ2-2; D may be TRBD1 (5 bases). Per the germline V gene, CDR1 is SGHVS and CDR2 is FNYEAQ. V lost 5 bases, J lost 1 base, and 8 bases lay in between. The CDR3 extends over 14 amino acids.

In its sample, this clone was seen a few times. V is TRBV9 and J is TRBJ1-4; TRBD1 is a possible D gene (6 bases). The germline gives CDR1 SGDLS, CDR2 YYNGEE. This CDR3 has 15 residues. V gave up 3 bases and J gave up 6 bases, with 15 bases separating them. The CDR3 DNA reads TGTGCCAGCAGCGCCATACAGGGCCCCTATGAAAAACTGTTTTTT. Translation: CASSAIQGPYEKLFF.

The V gene is TRBV19, the J gene TRBJ2-1; 11 bases fit TRBD2. Germline V gene data show CDR1 as LNHDA and CDR2 as SQIVND (reference sequence). This CDR3 region has 17 residues. Losses at the gene ends were 5 bases for V and 1 base for J; bases not matched to a gene: 7. The CDR3: CASSPRLAGTSYNEQFF. For the CDR3, the DNA is TGTGCCAGTAGTCCGCGACTAGCGGGGACGTCCTACAATGAGCAGTTCTTC.

The chain is built from TRBV2 and TRBJ2-5, with D perhaps TRBD2 (6 bases). Germline V gene lookup returns CDR1 SNHLY and CDR2 FYNNEI. The CDR3 runs 16 residues. The V end was cut by 4 bases, the J end by 0 bases, with 15 bases between. The CDR3, as DNA: TGTGCCAGCAGTGGAGGAGGGCACTTGTACCAAGAGACCCAGTACTTC. Residues: CASSGGGHLYQETQYF.

V is TRBV13 and J is TRBJ1-1; D is possibly TRBD1 (6 bases). V was trimmed by 1 base and J by 0 bases, leaving 6 bases between them. The CDR3 runs to 14 residues. Looked up from germline, CDR1 is PRHDT and CDR2 is FYEKMQ (reference sequence). The CDR3 loop reads CASSLDRVNTEAFF. Written as DNA, the CDR3 is TGTGCCAGCAGCTTAGACAGGGTGAACACTGAAGCTTTCTTT.

This clone is labeled medium-sized. The chain recombines TRBV4-1 with TRBJ1-2; D gene ambiguous. The CDR3 length is 16 residues. Trimming pared 0 bases from V and 4 bases from J, leaving 15 bases between. Germline loops: CDR1 MGHRA, CDR2 YSYEKL. CDR3 sequence reads: CASSQDWVDIRYGYTF. CDR3 bases: TGCGCCAGCAGCCAAGATTGGGTAGACATACGCTATGGCTACACCTTC.

V usage is TRBV19 and J usage is TRBJ2-1; a weak D match, TRBD2 (5 bases). Germline CDR1 reads LNHDA; CDR2 reads SQIVND (reference sequence). Trimming removed 4 bases from V and 9 bases from J, with 13 bases in between. This CDR3 contains 13 residues. CDR3 DNA: TGTGCCAGTAGTACCGGCAGAGGGCTTGAGCAGTTCTTC. This translates into CASSTGRGLEQFF.

This sequence joins TRBV9 and TRBJ1-1, with a weak D call TRBD1 (5 bases). Trimming removed 4 bases from V and 7 bases from J, with 14 bases in between. The CDR3 covers 13 residues. The V gene's germline CDR1 is SGDLS and CDR2 YYNGEE. The CDR3 sequence: CASSSVGPSEAFF. The CDR3 bases are TGTGCCAGCAGCTCCGTGGGGCCCAGTGAAGCTTTCTTT.

The chain combines TRBV5-5 with TRBJ2-7; a possible D gene is TRBD1 (5 bases). This CDR3 spans 13 amino acids. The germline V and J ends were trimmed by 5 bases and 2 bases, with 11 bases remaining between them. Germline assignment: CDR1 SGHKS and CDR2 YYEKEE (reference sequence). CDR3 residues: CASSHRPTYEQYF. As DNA, the CDR3 is TGTGCCAGCAGTCACAGGCCCACCTACGAGCAGTACTTC.

The rearrangement uses TRBV28 and TRBJ2-2; 7 bases line up with TRBD1. The V gene's germline CDR1 is MDHEN and CDR2 SYDVKM. V trimming: 9 bases; J trimming: 0 bases; junction bases outside the gene matches: 4. This CDR3 has 14 residues. The CDR3 DNA reads TGTGCCAGTCAGACAGGGCCGAACACCGGGGAGCTGTTTTTT. It is translated as CASQTGPNTGELFF.

This sequence joins TRBV4-2 and TRBJ1-5; TRBD1 might be the D (6 bases). Germline CDR1 reads LGHNA; CDR2 reads YNFKEQ. The length of the CDR3 is 15 residues. V lost 0 bases and J 5 bases, leaving 11 bases between the germline ends. The CDR3 sequence: CASSQERGFDQPQHF. The CDR3 DNA reads TGTGCCAGCAGCCAAGAGAGGGGGTTCGATCAGCCCCAGCATTTT.